The 30 T cell receptor beta chains listed next were all sequenced from one sample in a study of technical replicates of blood from a handful of donors. Clones were sequenced by immunoSEQ multiplex PCR, and TCRdb holds only the in-frame ones, with some missing. Of approximately 75,000 clones detected, approximately 96% appear once; the ten largest clones hold 0.18%. Material for sequencing was T cells isolated from PBMCs. These receptor sequences come from a human donor in good health.

The rearrangement links TRBV7-9 to TRBJ2-3, with 7 bases that match TRBD2. Germline V gene lookup returns CDR1 SEHNR and CDR2 FQNEAQ (reference sequence). After removal of 1 base from V and 3 bases from J, the junction contained 10 bases not matched to a gene. The CDR3 loop spans 17 amino acids. The CDR3 DNA sequence: TGTGCCAGCAGCTTAGGGCGCCGTACTAGCGTGACAGATACGCAGTATTTT. Protein: CASSLGRRTSVTDTQYF.

The J gene is TRBJ2-2, the V gene TRBV5-1, with 7 bases matching TRBD1. The J segment lost 4 bases and the V segment lost 7 bases, leaving 4 bases of the junction unmatched. The CDR3 spans 13 residues. Germline loops: CDR1 SGHRS, CDR2 YFSETQ. CDR3 coding DNA: TGCGCCAGCGAGGGGGCCGGCACCGGGGAGCTGTTTTTT. It yields the protein CASEGAGTGELFF.

This clone has just a few counts. The genes are TRBV29-1 and TRBJ1-1, with D tentatively TRBD1 (5 bases). Trimming shortened V by 0 bases and J by 11 bases, and 13 bases separated the two germline ends. From germline, CDR1 is SQVTM and CDR2 ANQGSEA. CDR3 length equals 12 residues. CDR3: CSVEDEGVLAFF. The CDR3 DNA reads as TGCAGCGTTGAAGATGAAGGGGTTTTGGCTTTCTTT.

The chain joins TRBV7-2 to TRBJ1-4; D remains ambiguous. Per the germline V gene, CDR1 is SGHTA and CDR2 is FQGNSA. Trimming removed 1 base from V and 5 bases from J, with 11 bases in between. The CDR3 spans 15 residues. The CDR3 region is CASSLVRGANEKLFF. For the CDR3, the DNA is TGTGCCAGCAGCTTAGTTCGGGGAGCGAATGAAAAACTGTTTTTT.

The J gene is TRBJ2-3, the V gene TRBV7-9; 7 bases align to TRBD1. Trimming cost V 3 bases and J 7 bases; bases outside gene matches: 13. Germline CDR1 SEHNR, CDR2 FQNEAQ (reference sequence). There are 16 residues in the CDR3. The CDR3 bases are TGTGCCAGCAGCTTCGTTAGGACAGGTGGTACAAATACGCAGTATTTT. Encoded protein: CASSFVRTGGTNTQYF.

V is TRBV19 and J is TRBJ1-1; D possibly corresponds to TRBD1 (6 bases). Germline V CDR1 and CDR2: LNHDA, SQIVND (reference sequence). There are 12 residues in the CDR3. Trimming shortened V by 7 bases and J by 6 bases, and 12 bases separated the two germline ends. CDR3 residues: CASTKQGSEAFF. CDR3 coding DNA: TGTGCCAGTACCAAACAGGGCTCTGAAGCTTTCTTT.

The chain combines TRBV10-1 with TRBJ2-3; 7 nucleotides align to TRBD2. CDR3 length equals 17 residues. Germline loops: CDR1 WNHNN, CDR2 SYGVQD (reference sequence). The V segment lost 2 bases and the J segment 2 bases; nucleotides outside the gene matches: 10. In DNA, the CDR3 is TGCGCCAGCAGTGAGCTTGCGGGGGACCATTACACAGATACGCAGTATTTT. Protein: CASSELAGDHYTDTQYF.

The genes are TRBV2 and TRBJ1-1; 10 nucleotides agree with TRBD1. This CDR3 region has 14 residues. The J segment lost 3 bases and the V segment lost 9 bases, leaving 7 bases of the junction unmatched. Per germline, CDR1 SNHLY and CDR2 FYNNEI. CDR3 sequence: CARNRDRGDTEAFF. The DNA for the CDR3 is TGTGCCAGGAACCGGGACAGGGGTGACACTGAAGCTTTCTTT.

The chain has TRBV5-1 and TRBJ2-1, with TRBD1 matching 11 bases. Germline V lookup: CDR1 SGHRS, CDR2 YFSETQ. This CDR3 is built from 14 residues. Trimming at V came to 4 bases and at J to 7 bases, leaving 4 bases not matched to a gene. The CDR3 nucleotides are TGCGCCAGCAGCGCCGGGACAGGGGGTAATGAGCAGTTCTTC. This sequence encodes CASSAGTGGNEQFF.

This chain links TRBV19 with TRBJ1-1; possibly TRBD1 for D (6 bases). V lost 3 bases and J 5 bases, leaving 16 bases between the germline ends. This CDR3 is built from 15 residues. Germline V gives CDR1 LNHDA, CDR2 SQIVND (reference sequence). This CDR3 reads CASSILGGAMTEAFF. CDR3 nucleotide sequence: TGTGCCAGTAGTATTTTAGGGGGGGCGATGACTGAAGCTTTCTTT.

The rearrangement links TRBV27 to TRBJ2-2; the D is unclear. CDR3 length equals 12 residues. Germline V gene lookup returns CDR1 MNHEY and CDR2 SMNVEV (reference sequence). The V gene lost 6 bases and the J gene lost 6 bases, with 8 bases spanning the gap. The DNA for the CDR3 is TGTGCCAGCAGCCCCTCGTCCGGGGAGCTGTTTTTT. Translation gives CASSPSSGELFF.

The chain couples TRBV28 to TRBJ2-5, with TRBD1 matching 8 bases. After removal of 8 bases from V and 5 bases from J, the junction contained 13 bases not matched to a gene. There are 15 residues in the CDR3. Looked up from germline, CDR1 is MDHEN and CDR2 is SYDVKM. The CDR3 DNA sequence: TGTGCCAGCTGCCAACGGACAGGGTATGGGGAGACCCAGTACTTC. It is translated as CASCQRTGYGETQYF.

V gene TRBV6-5 combines with J gene TRBJ2-7, with TRBD2 as a possible D gene (6 bases). The CDR3 length is 15 residues. CDR1 is MNHEY, CDR2 SVGAGI, per germline. Trimming pared 6 bases from V and 3 bases from J, leaving 18 bases between. The CDR3 DNA is TGTGCCAGCAGAACCTCCGGTTGGGGGGACTACGAGCAGTACTTC. Protein: CASRTSGWGDYEQYF.

The gene calls are TRBV2 and TRBJ1-2, with D possibly matching TRBD1 (5 bases). The V end was cut by 6 bases, the J end by 7 bases, with 21 bases between. Germline assignment: CDR1 SNHLY and CDR2 FYNNEI. The CDR3 length is 15 residues. Here the CDR3 reads CASRYYWTAGGGYTF. CDR3 coding DNA: TGTGCCAGCAGGTATTACTGGACGGCCGGGGGTGGCTACACCTTC. Variable domain in full (rest from reference TRBV2 and TRBJ1-2): EPEVTQTPSHQVTQMGQEVILRCVPISNHLYFYWYRQILGQKVEFLVSFYNNEISEKSEIFDDQFSVERPDGSNFTLKIRSTKLEDSAMYFCASRYYWTAGGGYTFGSGTRLTVV.

The rearrangement joins TRBV15 to TRBJ2-1, with D possibly TRBD2 on 6 matching bases. Germline values: CDR1 LNHNV, CDR2 YYDKDF (reference sequence). The CDR3 loop spans 16 amino acids. Trimming removed 0 bases at V and 4 bases at J, with 13 bases between. In nucleotides, the CDR3 is TGTGCCACCAGCAGAGATCAGGGAGGCGAATACAATGAGCAGTTCTTC. Translated: CATSRDQGGEYNEQFF.

The CDR3 region is CASSRDRGTTEAFF. CDR3 nucleotide sequence: TGCGCCAGCAGCCGGGACAGGGGAACTACTGAAGCTTTCTTT. The chain couples TRBV5-1 to TRBJ1-1; 10 nucleotides line up with TRBD1. The CDR3 contains 14 residues. Germline V gene sequence: CDR1 SGHRS, CDR2 YFSETQ. J was trimmed by 5 bases and V by 4 bases; bases with no gene match: 5.

This chain connects TRBV19 to TRBJ1-5, with TRBD1 matching 10 bases. Germline trimming cut 11 bases from V and 5 bases from J; bases unmatched to any gene: 6. CDR1 is LNHDA, CDR2 SQIVND, per germline (reference sequence). This CDR3 has 13 amino acids. Here the CDR3 reads CAARTGGDQPQHF. CDR3 in DNA: TGTGCCGCCCGGACAGGGGGGGATCAGCCCCAGCATTTT.

This sequence joins TRBV5-4 and TRBJ1-2; 8 bases map to TRBD1. CDR3 length: 15 residues. The germline CDR1 and CDR2 sequences are SGHNT and YYREEE (reference sequence). Trimming cost V 0 bases and J 7 bases; bases outside gene matches: 8. The CDR3 bases are TGTGCCAGCAGCTTGGGGGGGACAGGTTTGAGTGGCTACACCTTC. Translated, it gives CASSLGGTGLSGYTF.

The chain employs TRBV6-5 and TRBJ1-1, with a tentative D call TRBD1 (5 bases). Trimming cost V 0 bases and J 4 bases, with 12 bases left between them. Germline V lookup: CDR1 MNHEY, CDR2 SVGAGI. This CDR3 region has 15 residues. Here the CDR3 DNA reads TGTGCCAGCAGTTACTCATCGGGAGGGGCCACTGAAGCTTTCTTT. Its protein product is CASSYSSGGATEAFF.

The chain recombines TRBV19 with TRBJ2-3; possibly TRBD1 for D (6 bases). There are 17 residues in the CDR3. V was shortened by 1 base and J by 0 bases, with 14 bases between the two germline ends. Germline CDR1 LNHDA, CDR2 SQIVND (reference sequence). Written as DNA, the CDR3 is TGTGCCAGTAGTATAGTCATCGACAGGTTAAGCACAGATACGCAGTATTTT. The encoded protein is CASSIVIDRLSTDTQYF.

The chain recombines TRBV29-1 with TRBJ2-7; D may be TRBD1 (6 bases). This CDR3 has 13 residues. Deletions cut 7 bases from V and 3 bases from J, with 16 bases between. The germline V gene has CDR1 SQVTM and CDR2 ANQGSEA. The CDR3 region has the DNA TGCAGCGCCCTTACAGGGCCTTACTACGAGCAGTACTTC. Amino acid sequence: CSALTGPYYEQYF.

This chain links TRBV5-1 with TRBJ2-7; 15 bases line up with TRBD2. The germline V gene has CDR1 SGHRS and CDR2 YFSETQ. Unmatched junction bases numbered 6, after V lost 4 bases and J lost 4 bases. This CDR3 spans 16 amino acids. The chain's CDR3 is CASSRTSGGAGYEQYF. The DNA of the CDR3 is TGCGCCAGCAGCCGGACTAGCGGGGGGGCTGGGTACGAGCAGTACTTC.

The rearrangement links TRBV7-6 to TRBJ2-5, with 8 bases aligning to TRBD1. CDR1 and CDR2 (germline): SGHVS, FNYEAQ. V lost 0 bases and J lost 1; bases outside the gene matches: 4. The CDR3 is 16 residues long. The CDR3, as DNA: TGTGCCAGCAGCTTAGCCGGGACAGGAATCCAAGAGACCCAGTACTTC. Encoded protein: CASSLAGTGIQETQYF. Variable domain in full (rest from reference TRBV7-6 and TRBJ2-5): GAGVSQSPRYKVTKRGQDVALRCDPISGHVSLYWYRQALGQGPEFLTYFNYEAQQDKSGLPNDRFSAERPEGSISTLTIQRTEQRDSAMYRCASSLAGTGIQETQYFGPGTRLLVL.

V is TRBV5-1 and J is TRBJ2-6; D is possibly TRBD2 (5 bases). The CDR3 loop spans 14 amino acids. With 7 bases removed from V and 4 bases from J, the gap between germline ends came to 12 bases. Looked up from germline, CDR1 is SGHRS and CDR2 is YFSETQ. CDR3 nucleotides: TGCGCCAGCGGACGGGGTCTGGGGGCCAACGTCCTGACTTTC. It specifies CASGRGLGANVLTF.

The rearrangement joins TRBV5-1 to TRBJ2-5, with 7 nucleotides matching TRBD1. The length of the CDR3 is 13 residues. Trimming removed 3 bases from V and 3 bases from J; junction bases left unmatched: 2. The germline gives CDR1 SGHRS, CDR2 YFSETQ. DNA of the CDR3: TGCGCCAGCAGCTGGGGACAGAAAGAGACCCAGTACTTC. Amino acid sequence: CASSWGQKETQYF.

The CDR3 DNA reads as TGTGCCAGCAGCCAAGATATAACCAGCGAATCTTTCTTT. It encodes CASSQDITSESFF. The chain employs TRBV14 and TRBJ1-1, with D unresolved. Germline V lookup: CDR1 SGHDN, CDR2 FVKESK. The CDR3 contains 13 residues. V lost 0 bases and J 12 bases, leaving 14 bases between the germline ends.

This sequence joins TRBV11-2 and TRBJ2-7; 13 positions match TRBD2. Trimming cost V 5 bases and J 3 bases; bases outside gene matches: 7. The CDR3 is 16 amino acids. Per the germline V gene, CDR1 is SGHAT and CDR2 is FQNNGV. CDR3 DNA sequence: TGTGCCAGCAGCCCCCAGGGACTAGCGGGGAACTACGAGCAGTACTTC. As protein: CASSPQGLAGNYEQYF.

The gene calls are TRBV28 and TRBJ1-5, with TRBD1 matching over 7 bases. Germline V CDR1 and CDR2: MDHEN, SYDVKM. The CDR3 sequence is 14 residues long. V shed 6 bases, J shed 6 bases, and the junction held 8 bases outside the gene matches. The CDR3 region is CASRRTGKGQPQHF. CDR3 DNA: TGTGCCAGCAGGCGGACAGGCAAGGGTCAGCCCCAGCATTTT.

The chain joins TRBV7-8 to TRBJ1-1; 10 bases are shared with TRBD1. V shed 1 base, J shed 10 bases, and the junction held 0 bases outside the gene matches. This CDR3 contains 12 residues. In germline, CDR1 is SGHVS, CDR2 FQNEAQ. CDR3 sequence: CASSLGDRGAFF. Here the CDR3 DNA reads TGTGCCAGCAGCTTAGGGGACAGGGGAGCTTTCTTT.

The chain employs TRBV2 and TRBJ2-7; 7 bases match TRBD1. The CDR3 sequence is 12 residues long. After removal of 5 bases from V and 4 bases from J, the junction contained 2 bases not matched to a gene. Germline V gene lookup returns CDR1 SNHLY and CDR2 FYNNEI. The CDR3 is CASSPTGYEQYF. In DNA, the CDR3 is TGTGCCAGCAGTCCGACAGGGTACGAGCAGTACTTC.